This TCR beta chain was sequenced in a study of neurological immune-mediated disorders. The time point: longitudinal time-point 2. Deletions cut 6 bases from V and 4 bases from J, with 16 bases between. CDR3 length: 14 amino acids. Germline CDR1 MNHEY, CDR2 SVGAGI. There are many counts of this clonotype. TCRdb ran MiXCR on the 5' RACE reads and lists one entry per CDR3 protein. The repertoire consists of approximately 82,000 distinct CDR3 sequences, with 13% occurring once and the leading ten covering roughly 5%. Specimen: PBMCs. The source is a female donor with HTLV-1-associated myelopathy (HAM/TSP). The gene calls are TRBV6-5 and TRBJ2-7, with a tentative D call TRBD2 (5 bases). CDR3 DNA: TGTGCCAGCAGGGAGGCCTTTAGATCGTACGAGCAGTACTTC. Its protein is CASREAFRSYEQYF.